This T cell receptor (beta chain) was found in a study of beta chain features in type 1 diabetes. The investigators reverse transcribed all of the isolated RNA, so they sequenced expressed TCRB transcripts. Profiled with immunoSEQ multiplex PCR; TCRdb holds only in-frame clones, not every one. The repertoire holds 300,000 to 400,000 clones, with 8.5% to 10% as singletons. From germline, CDR1 is MNHEY and CDR2 SVGAGI. Trimming shortened V by 10 bases and J by 5 bases, and 15 bases separated the two germline ends. CDR3 size: 13 residues. Notes on the study in general: All four CD4+ subsets of Type 1 diabetes patients contained TCRB CDR3s that were moderately but significantly shorter.

This clone was picked up a small number of times. The antigen remains unidentified. The receptor comes from a man between 25 and 39 years old with type 1 diabetes. The gene calls are TRBV6-5 and TRBJ2-1; D remains ambiguous. The sequencing input was central memory CD4+ T cells from blood. CDR3 coding DNA: TGTGCCACCCGCCCGGATGATGACAATGAGCAGTTCTTC. It encodes CATRPDDDNEQFF.